This T cell receptor beta chain was obtained from a study of T cells in localized non-small cell lung cancer. Profiling relied on immunoSEQ multiplex PCR, and the TCRdb table lists in-frame clones only, not all of them. This table holds approximately 14,000 clones, roughly 80% found once. Whole-study findings and limits: Uninvolved adjacent lung showed higher T cell clonality than tumor. Within adjacent lung there appeared a median approximately 58 of the top 100 tumor clones.

This clone has just one count. No antigen is known for it. The germline gives CDR1 SGHAT, CDR2 FQNNGV. The CDR3 is 18 residues long. V gave up 4 bases and J gave up 1 base; unmatched junction bases: 14. Material: peripheral blood, obtained before any cancer treatment. This receptor was identified in a female donor over 55 with stage I squamous cell lung carcinoma. This sequence joins TRBV11-2 and TRBJ2-3, with 7 bases identical to TRBD2. The CDR3 region is CASSSYRSSGGGTDTQYF. The DNA of the CDR3 is TGTGCCAGCAGCTCATATAGATCAAGTGGGGGGGGCACAGATACGCAGTATTTT.